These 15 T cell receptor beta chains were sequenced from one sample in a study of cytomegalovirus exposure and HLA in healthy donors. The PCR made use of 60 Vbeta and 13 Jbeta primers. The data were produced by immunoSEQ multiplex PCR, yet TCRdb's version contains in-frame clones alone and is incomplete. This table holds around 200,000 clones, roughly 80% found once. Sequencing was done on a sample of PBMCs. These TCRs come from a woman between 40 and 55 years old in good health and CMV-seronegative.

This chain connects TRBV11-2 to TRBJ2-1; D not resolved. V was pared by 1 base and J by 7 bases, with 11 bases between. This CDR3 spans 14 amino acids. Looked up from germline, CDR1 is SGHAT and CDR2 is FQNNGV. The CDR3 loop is CASSLGSSWNEQFF. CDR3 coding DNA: TGTGCCAGCAGCTTAGGGAGTAGCTGGAATGAGCAGTTCTTC.

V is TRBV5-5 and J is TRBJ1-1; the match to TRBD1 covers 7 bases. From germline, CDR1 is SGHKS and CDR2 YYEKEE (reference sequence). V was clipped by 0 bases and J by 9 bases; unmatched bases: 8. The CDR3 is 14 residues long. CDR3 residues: CASSLVEGAVQAFF. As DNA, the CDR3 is TGTGCCAGCAGCTTGGTTGAGGGGGCGGTTCAAGCTTTCTTT.

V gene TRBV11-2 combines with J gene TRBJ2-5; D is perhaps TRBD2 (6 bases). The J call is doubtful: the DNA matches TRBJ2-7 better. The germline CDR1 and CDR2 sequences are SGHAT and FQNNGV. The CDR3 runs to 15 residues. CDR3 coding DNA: TGTGCCAGCAGCTTCGGGACTCACATCTCCTACGAGCAGTACTTC. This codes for CASSFGTHISYEQYF.

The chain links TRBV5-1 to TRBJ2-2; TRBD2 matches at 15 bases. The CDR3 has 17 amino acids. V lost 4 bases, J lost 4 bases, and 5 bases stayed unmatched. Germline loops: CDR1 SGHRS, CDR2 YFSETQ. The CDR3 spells CASSRRTSGRGTGELFF. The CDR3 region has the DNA TGCGCCAGCAGCCGACGGACTAGCGGGAGGGGCACCGGGGAGCTGTTTTTT.

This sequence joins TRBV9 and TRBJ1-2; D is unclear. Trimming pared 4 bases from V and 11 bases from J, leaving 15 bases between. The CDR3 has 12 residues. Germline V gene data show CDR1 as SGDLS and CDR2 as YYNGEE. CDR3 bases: TGTGCCAGCAGCCTACCTTACGGGAGTTACACCTTC. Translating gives CASSLPYGSYTF.

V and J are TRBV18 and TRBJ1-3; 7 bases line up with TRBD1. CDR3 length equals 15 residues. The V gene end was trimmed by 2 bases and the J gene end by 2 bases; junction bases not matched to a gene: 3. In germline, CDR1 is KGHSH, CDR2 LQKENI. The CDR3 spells CASSPWGQTGNTIYF. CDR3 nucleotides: TGTGCCAGCTCACCATGGGGACAGACTGGAAACACCATATATTTT.

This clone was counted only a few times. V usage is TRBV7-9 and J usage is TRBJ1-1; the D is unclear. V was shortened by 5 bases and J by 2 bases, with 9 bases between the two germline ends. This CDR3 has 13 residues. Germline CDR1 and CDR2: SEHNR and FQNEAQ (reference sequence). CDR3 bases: TGTGCCAGCAGCACCAACAAAAACACTGAAGCTTTCTTT. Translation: CASSTNKNTEAFF. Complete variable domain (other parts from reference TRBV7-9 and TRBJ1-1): DTGVSQNPRHKITKRGQNVTFRCDPISEHNRLYWYRQTLGQGPEFLTYFQNEAQLEKSRLLSDRFSAERPKGSFSTLEIQRTEQGDSAMYLCASSTNKNTEAFFGQGTRLTVV.

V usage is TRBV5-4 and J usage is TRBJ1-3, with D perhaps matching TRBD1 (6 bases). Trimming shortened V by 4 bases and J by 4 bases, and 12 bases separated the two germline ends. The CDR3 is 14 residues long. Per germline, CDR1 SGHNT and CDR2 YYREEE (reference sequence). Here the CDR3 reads CASSIAGTGNTIYF. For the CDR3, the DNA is TGTGCCAGCAGCATAGCCGGGACAGGAAACACCATATATTTT.

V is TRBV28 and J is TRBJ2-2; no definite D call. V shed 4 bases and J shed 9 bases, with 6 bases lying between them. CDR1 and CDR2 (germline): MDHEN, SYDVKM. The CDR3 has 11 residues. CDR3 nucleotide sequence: TGTGCCAGCAGTTACTCCCGGGAGCTGTTTTTT. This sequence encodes CASSYSRELFF.

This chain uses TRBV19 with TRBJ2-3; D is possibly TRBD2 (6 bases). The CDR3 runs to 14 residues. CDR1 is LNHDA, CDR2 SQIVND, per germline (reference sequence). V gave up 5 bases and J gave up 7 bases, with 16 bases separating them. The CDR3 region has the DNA TGTGCCAGTAGTGCGGGGTCTGGGGTGAATACGCAGTATTTT. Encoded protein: CASSAGSGVNTQYF.

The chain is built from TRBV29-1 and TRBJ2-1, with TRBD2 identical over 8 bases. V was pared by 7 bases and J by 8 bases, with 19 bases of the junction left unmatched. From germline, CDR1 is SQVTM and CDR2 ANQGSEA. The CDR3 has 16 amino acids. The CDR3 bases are TGCAGCGGGAAGGTTTCCCAGCGGGAGTATCTCGATGAGCAGTTCTTC. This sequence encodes CSGKVSQREYLDEQFF.

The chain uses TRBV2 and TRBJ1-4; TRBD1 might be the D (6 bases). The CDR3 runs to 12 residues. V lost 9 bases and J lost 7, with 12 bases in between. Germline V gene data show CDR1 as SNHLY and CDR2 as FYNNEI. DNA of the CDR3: TGTGCCAGTAACAGGGAGGGTGAAAAACTGTTTTTT. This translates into CASNREGEKLFF.

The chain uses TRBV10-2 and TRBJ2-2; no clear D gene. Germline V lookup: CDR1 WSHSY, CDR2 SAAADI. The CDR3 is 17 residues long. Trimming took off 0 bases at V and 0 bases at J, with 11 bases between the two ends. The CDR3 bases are TGCGCCAGCAGTGAGTCGATTCTGCAGACGAACACCGGGGAGCTGTTTTTT. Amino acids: CASSESILQTNTGELFF.

As DNA, the CDR3 is TGTGCCAGCAGCTTAGGAGTGGGTAGCGGGGGTCACACAGATACGCAGTATTTT. This sequence encodes CASSLGVGSGGHTDTQYF. This chain uses TRBV7-9 with TRBJ2-3; 9 bases line up with TRBD2. The CDR3 runs 18 residues. J was trimmed by 2 bases and V by 1 base; bases with no gene match: 10. Germline V gene data show CDR1 as SEHNR and CDR2 as FQNEAQ (reference sequence).

The CDR3 DNA sequence: TGTGCCAGCAGTTACCAAGGGGGAAGCCTCTACGAGCAGTACTTC. It specifies CASSYQGGSLYEQYF. The chain joins TRBV28 to TRBJ2-7, with D tentatively TRBD1 (6 bases). The germline V gene has CDR1 MDHEN and CDR2 SYDVKM. The CDR3 contains 15 residues. V was clipped by 4 bases and J by 3 bases, with 16 bases between them. Full variable domain (outside the CDR3, taken from reference TRBV28 and TRBJ2-7): DVKVTQSSRYLVKRTGEKVFLECVQDMDHENMFWYRQDPGLGLRLIYFSYDVKMKEKGDIPEGYSVSREKKERFSLILESASTNQTSMYLCASSYQGGSLYEQYFGPGTRLTVT.